This T cell receptor (beta chain) was sequenced during a study of response to subunit inactivated influenza vaccine. This clonotype was observed a handful of times. TCRdb redid the calling of the RT-PCR reads with MiXCR, one entry per CDR3 protein. The sample consists of more than 600,000 distinct CDR3 sequences, less than 20% of them appearing once. The CDR3 is 16 residues long. CDR1 is ENHRY and CDR2 is SYGVKD in the germline V gene. The ends were cut back, 3 bases at V and 1 base at J, with 15 bases in the middle. This TCR was sampled from a middle-aged man who received an inactivated influenza vaccine. The chain links TRBV10-3 to TRBJ1-1; no firm D call. Sequenced material: PBMCs from blood, taken approximately 5 days after vaccination. The CDR3 DNA is TGTGCCATCAGTGATCTGGGTGATGGAACGAACACTGAAGCTTTCTTT. Its protein is CAISDLGDGTNTEAFF.